The 28 T cell receptor beta chains given below trace back to one sample, sequenced in a study of T-cell reconstitution after alpha-beta-depleted transplantation in children. The TCRbeta library was prepared with unique molecular identifiers. TCRdb fed the PCR reads into MiXCR, producing one record per CDR3 protein. The sample yields hundreds of thousands of distinct CDR3 sequences, about 10% seen once. Sequencing used PBMCs from the stem cell graft donor, obtained from the stem cell graft. All receptors come from a human donor who donated a stem cell graft to a child with acute myeloid leukemia.

The gene calls are TRBV4-3 and TRBJ1-6; possible D gene TRBD1, 6 bases. CDR1 LGHNA and CDR2 YSLEER come from the germline V gene. V gave up 0 bases and J gave up 9 bases, with 12 bases separating them. The CDR3 is made up of 15 amino acids. The CDR3 sequence is CASSQEGGRVSPLHF. DNA for the CDR3: TGCGCCAGCAGCCAAGAAGGGGGGCGGGTTTCACCCCTCCACTTT.

This chain connects TRBV6-5 to TRBJ2-5; the match to TRBD1 covers 7 bases. CDR1 is MNHEY and CDR2 is SVGAGI in the germline V gene. CDR3 length: 13 amino acids. V lost 4 bases to trimming and J lost 7 bases; unmatched junction nucleotides: 6. The chain's CDR3 is CASSSPTGRTQYF. The CDR3 bases are TGTGCCAGCAGTTCCCCGACAGGGCGGACCCAGTACTTC.

The table lists this clonotype with many counts. The CDR3 region is CSVGVRETQYF. Written as DNA, the CDR3 is TGCAGCGTTGGGGTGAGGGAGACCCAGTACTTC. The chain combines TRBV29-1 with TRBJ2-5; D is unresolved. The germline CDR1 and CDR2 sequences are SQVTM and ANQGSEA. The V gene lost 4 bases and the J gene lost 5 bases, with 8 bases spanning the gap. This CDR3 has 11 residues.

This sequence joins TRBV7-2 and TRBJ2-1, with 9 bases lining up with TRBD2. Germline V CDR1 and CDR2: SGHTA, FQGNSA. The CDR3 covers 15 residues. V lost 7 bases to trimming and J lost 2 bases; unmatched junction nucleotides: 6. DNA for the CDR3: TGTGCCAGCACACAAGCGGGAGGCCCCTACAATGAGCAGTTCTTC. The encoded protein is CASTQAGGPYNEQFF.

Note on this clonotype: The junction shows a germline mismatch at one end, possibly a read error. The genes are TRBV6-2 or TRBV6-3 and TRBJ2-1; a weak D match, TRBD2 (5 bases). This CDR3 comprises 14 residues. CDR1 and CDR2 (germline): MNHEY, SVGEGT. The CDR3 DNA follows: TGTGCCTGCAGGCGTGGAGGTTCCTACAATGAGCAGTTCTTC. It is translated as CACRRGGSYNEQFF.

Notes on this clonotype: At one end, the junction sequence differs from germline, possibly due to a read error. The CDR3 loop is CSAQVVGTGVPYF. The DNA of the CDR3 is TGCAGTGCTCAAGTGGTTGGGACAGGGGTACCCTACTTC. J is TRBJ1-2 and V is TRBV20-1; 10 bases map to TRBD1. The CDR3 runs to 13 residues. The germline V gene has CDR1 DFQATT and CDR2 SNEGSKA (reference sequence).

This clonotype was recorded many times. The chain carries TRBV6-1 and TRBJ2-7, with D perhaps TRBD1 (5 bases). The germline CDR1 and CDR2 sequences are MNHNS and SASEGT. The ends were cut back, 4 bases at V and 5 bases at J, with 15 bases in the middle. This CDR3 is 14 amino acids long. DNA of the CDR3: TGTGCCAGCAGTGTCAGGGAAGGCGAAAACGAGCAGTACTTC. Its protein is CASSVREGENEQYF.

This clonotype was seen more than once but under ten times. This sequence joins TRBV12-3 or TRBV12-4 and TRBJ2-1; D unclear. Deletions cut 3 bases from V and 0 bases from J, with 12 bases between. This CDR3 has 16 amino acids. CDR3 residues: CASSLQAIGSYNEQFF. The CDR3 coding sequence is TGTGCCAGCAGTTTGCAAGCTATTGGCTCCTACAATGAGCAGTTCTTC.

The rearrangement links TRBV5-1 to TRBJ1-1, with D maybe TRBD1 (6 bases). V lost 4 bases, J lost 4 bases, and 17 bases lay in between. The germline CDR1 and CDR2 sequences are SGHRS and YFSETQ. The CDR3 is made up of 15 amino acids. The CDR3 spells CASSTANRVLTEAFF. The CDR3 DNA sequence: TGCGCCAGCAGCACCGCAAACAGGGTTCTCACTGAAGCTTTCTTT.

This clonotype was recorded at least ten times. The chain has TRBV28 and TRBJ1-2; unclear D gene. The CDR3 length is 11 residues. The germline V and J ends were trimmed by 4 bases and 0 bases, with 0 bases remaining between them. Germline V gives CDR1 MDHEN, CDR2 SYDVKM. DNA of the CDR3: TGTGCCAGCAGTTCTAACTATGGCTACACCTTC. It is translated as CASSSNYGYTF.

The chain links TRBV12-3 or TRBV12-4 to TRBJ2-3, with 7 bases matching TRBD2. J was trimmed by 1 base and V by 4 bases; bases with no gene match: 5. The CDR3 sequence is 15 residues long. The chain's CDR3 is CASSSGLVRTDTQYF. The DNA of the CDR3 is TGTGCCAGCAGTTCAGGACTAGTCCGCACAGATACGCAGTATTTT.

This clonotype appeared a few times. The chain couples TRBV15 to TRBJ2-7; D is uncertain. CDR1 and CDR2 from the germline V gene are LNHNV and YYDKDF (reference sequence). The CDR3 runs to 13 residues. The V end lost 3 bases, the J end lost 7 bases, and 13 bases lay between the germline ends. The CDR3 DNA reads as TGTGCCACCAGCAGCCTGCCACGTGGGGAGCAGTACTTC. It translates to CATSSLPRGEQYF.

This sequence joins TRBV27 and TRBJ2-2; 11 positions match TRBD2. This CDR3 is built from 14 residues. V trimming: 7 bases; J trimming: 5 bases; junction bases outside the gene matches: 3. Germline loops: CDR1 MNHEY, CDR2 SMNVEV (reference sequence). The CDR3 nucleotides read TGTGCCAGCACCCGACTAGCGGGAACCGGGGAGCTGTTTTTT. Translated: CASTRLAGTGELFF.

The V and J genes are TRBV5-1 and TRBJ2-7, with 10 bases that match TRBD2. This CDR3 has 16 residues. The V gene's germline CDR1 is SGHRS and CDR2 YFSETQ. The V gene end was trimmed by 0 bases and the J gene end by 9 bases; junction bases not matched to a gene: 12. CDR3: CASSLADLAGVIVQYF. The CDR3, as DNA: TGCGCCAGCAGCTTGGCCGACCTAGCGGGAGTTATCGTGCAGTACTTC.

V usage is TRBV7-9 and J usage is TRBJ2-5, with 8 bases lining up with TRBD2. Germline V gene data show CDR1 as SEHNR and CDR2 as FQNEAQ (reference sequence). V shed 4 bases, J shed 5 bases, and the junction held 3 bases outside the gene matches. The CDR3 consists of 13 residues. CDR3 bases: TGTGCCAGCAGCTGGACTAGCTGGGAGACCCAGTACTTC. Encoded protein: CASSWTSWETQYF.

This clonotype has at least ten counts. V is TRBV12-3 or TRBV12-4 and J is TRBJ1-5; TRBD1 might be the D (6 bases). The CDR3 runs to 14 residues. Trimming stripped 2 bases from V and 12 bases from J, with 17 bases between. DNA of the CDR3: TGTGCCAGCAGTTTACTCCAGGGGACCCAGGACCAGCATTTT. Amino acids: CASSLLQGTQDQHF.

The V call is TRBV20-1, the J call TRBJ2-7, with D unresolved. From germline, CDR1 is DFQATT and CDR2 SNEGSKA (reference sequence). Trimming left V 5 bases short and J 2 bases short, with 10 bases between. The CDR3 has 12 amino acids. The DNA for the CDR3 is TGCAGTGCTCGGCCTTCTCCCTACGAGCAGTACTTC. Protein: CSARPSPYEQYF.

This clonotype was found a few times. DNA for the CDR3: TGTGCCAGCAGCGTTTCAACTAGCGGGAGGGCCCCAAGCACAGATACGCAGTATTTT. As protein: CASSVSTSGRAPSTDTQYF. The chain is built from TRBV9 and TRBJ2-3; 13 bases align to TRBD2. Germline assignment: CDR1 SGDLS and CDR2 YYNGEE. V gave up 2 bases and J gave up 0 bases; unmatched junction bases: 9. The CDR3 length is 19 residues. Drawing the rest from reference TRBV9 and TRBJ2-3, the complete variable domain is DSGVTQTPKHLITATGQRVTLRCSPRSGDLSVYWYQQSLDQGLQFLIQYYNGEERAKGNILERFSAQQFPDLHSELNLSSLELGDSALYFCASSVSTSGRAPSTDTQYFGPGTRLTVL.

The J gene is TRBJ2-2, the V gene TRBV12-3 or TRBV12-4; no reliable D call. The V end was cut by 6 bases, the J end by 3 bases, with 8 bases between. There are 13 residues in the CDR3. The CDR3 region is CASSLQYTGELFF. The CDR3 DNA reads TGTGCCAGCAGCCTACAGTACACCGGGGAGCTGTTTTTT.

There are a few counts of this clonotype. The chain links TRBV6-1 to TRBJ2-1; either TRBD1 or TRBD2 may fit D (5 bases each). V gave up 5 bases and J gave up 3 bases, with 14 bases separating them. CDR3 length: 15 residues. The germline V gene encodes CDR1 MNHNS and CDR2 SASEGT. The CDR3 here is CASSQARGRYNEQFF. In nucleotides, the CDR3 is TGTGCCAGCAGTCAGGCGAGGGGTCGCTACAATGAGCAGTTCTTC.

V gene TRBV30 combines with J gene TRBJ2-3; possibly TRBD2 for D (7 bases). Trimming removed 0 bases at V and 6 bases at J, with 10 bases between. There are 13 residues in the CDR3. The germline V gene has CDR1 GTSNPN and CDR2 SVGIG (reference sequence). DNA for the CDR3: TGTGCCTGGAGTGTACGCGGGGGCGATACGCAGTATTTT. This translates into CAWSVRGGDTQYF.

The V and J genes are TRBV20-1 and TRBJ1-6, with D possibly matching TRBD1 (6 bases). The V gene lost 5 bases and the J gene lost 0 bases, with 17 bases spanning the gap. Germline V gives CDR1 DFQATT, CDR2 SNEGSKA (reference sequence). The CDR3 contains 17 residues. CDR3 region: CSAATSGASSYNSPLHF. The CDR3 region has the DNA TGCAGTGCTGCAACCTCGGGGGCCAGCTCCTATAATTCACCCCTCCACTTT.

V usage is TRBV14 and J usage is TRBJ1-1; D may be TRBD1 (6 bases). The CDR3 consists of 15 residues. Germline V lookup: CDR1 SGHDN, CDR2 FVKESK. V lost 5 bases, J lost 0 bases, and 13 bases lay in between. CDR3 amino acids: CASSDPTGMNTEAFF. In nucleotides, the CDR3 is TGTGCCAGCAGCGACCCGACAGGCATGAACACTGAAGCTTTCTTT. The entire variable domain, with the rest obtained from reference TRBV14 and TRBJ1-1, is as follows: EAGVTQFPSHSVIEKGQTVTLRCDPISGHDNLYWYRRVMGKEIKFLLHFVKESKQDESGMPNNRFLAERTGGTYSTLKVQPAELEDSGVYFCASSDPTGMNTEAFFGQGTRLTVV.

In its sample, this clonotype was seen a few times. The J gene is TRBJ1-5, the V gene TRBV11-2; no definite D call. The CDR3 length is 15 residues. CDR1 and CDR2 (germline): SGHAT, FQNNGV. Trimming took off 5 bases at V and 2 bases at J, with 13 bases between the two ends. CDR3 in amino acids: CASSPFQDRNQPQHF. For the CDR3, the DNA is TGTGCCAGCAGCCCTTTTCAGGATCGCAATCAGCCCCAGCATTTT. The complete variable domain, with remaining parts taken from reference TRBV11-2 and TRBJ1-5, reads EAGVAQSPRYKIIEKRQSVAFWCNPISGHATLYWYQQILGQGPKLLIQFQNNGVVDDSQLPKDRFSAERLKGVDSTLKIQPAKLEDSAVYLCASSPFQDRNQPQHFGDGTRLSIL.

This clonotype was observed many times. J is TRBJ2-5 and V is TRBV13; D remains unclear. Per germline, CDR1 PRHDT and CDR2 FYEKMQ (reference sequence). The CDR3 has 13 amino acids. Trimming left V 3 bases short and J 2 bases short, with 7 bases between. The chain's CDR3 is CASSLYEQETQYF. The CDR3, as DNA: TGTGCCAGCAGCTTGTACGAACAAGAGACCCAGTACTTC.

This clonotype showed up many times. This chain links TRBV7-2 with TRBJ2-2; D call uncertain. Germline V gene lookup returns CDR1 SGHTA and CDR2 FQGNSA. The V end was cut by 3 bases, the J end by 0 bases, with 8 bases between. This CDR3 is 15 amino acids long. CDR3 sequence: CASSFYSTNTGELFF. CDR3 nucleotide sequence: TGTGCCAGCAGCTTCTACAGCACGAACACCGGGGAGCTGTTTTTT.

This clonotype was recorded many times. This sequence joins TRBV29-1 and TRBJ2-1; TRBD2 agrees at 9 bases. CDR3 length: 12 residues. The J segment lost 6 bases and the V segment lost 4 bases, leaving 1 base of the junction unmatched. Germline V gene sequence: CDR1 SQVTM, CDR2 ANQGSEA. The CDR3 bases are TGCAGCGTTGGGACTAGCGTCAATGAGCAGTTCTTC. Protein product: CSVGTSVNEQFF.

The rearrangement links TRBV18 to TRBJ2-3; 13 bases are a match to TRBD2. The CDR3 spans 18 residues. V shed 1 base and J 5 bases; nucleotides not matched to a gene: 9. Germline V CDR1 and CDR2: KGHSH, LQKENI. The CDR3 DNA sequence: TGTGCCAGCTCACCACTTGTGCCAGGGACTAGCGGGGAAGATACGCAGTATTTT. Translation: CASSPLVPGTSGEDTQYF.